The rows below give T cell receptor beta chains drawn from one sample of a study of beta chain features in type 1 diabetes. The assay was immunoSEQ multiplex PCR, and TCRdb's table has in-frame clones only and misses some. The sample has around 710,000 clones; under 15% are singletons. Sequencing was performed on naive CD4+ T cells from blood. The source is a man aged 25 to 40 with type 1 diabetes. Both conserved end residues are part of each CDR3. A D gene is named only where the DNA matches it firmly. Clone size is not always given. Where it is, it says once, few, many or a class for expanded clones.

size: NA
D: NA
V: TRBV5-1
J: TRBJ1-1
CDR3: CASSLGGVHTEAFF
DNA: TGCGCCAGCAGCTTGGGAGGGGTTCACACTGAAGCTTTCTTT

size: NA
D: NA
V: TRBV7-2
J: TRBJ1-5
CDR3: CASSFTGFGQPQHF
DNA: TGTGCCAGCAGCTTTACAGGGTTCGGTCAGCCCCAGCATTTT

size: few
D: NA
V: TRBV7-2
J: TRBJ2-5
CDR3: CASRTAPGVLGETQYF
DNA: TGTGCCAGCAGAACCGCCCCTGGGGTTTTGGGAGAGACCCAGTACTTC

size: NA
D: TRBD1
V: TRBV28
J: TRBJ2-2
CDR3: CASSGQGAGELFF
DNA: TGTGCCAGCAGTGGACAGGGGGCCGGGGAGCTGTTTTTT

size: few
D: TRBD1
V: TRBV7-9
J: TRBJ2-7
CDR3: CASSEGQGLPSF
DNA: TGTGCCAGCAGCGAAGGACAGGGTTTACCCTCTTTC

size: few
D: NA
V: TRBV4-3
J: TRBJ2-3
CDR3: CASSQDRQGETITDTQYF
DNA: TGCGCCAGCAGCCAAGATCGGCAGGGAGAGACAATCACAGATACGCAGTATTTT

size: NA
D: NA
V: TRBV7-2
J: TRBJ2-5
CDR3: CASSPDRNQETQYF
DNA: TGTGCCAGCAGCCCCGACAGGAATCAAGAGACCCAGTACTTC

size: NA
D: NA
V: TRBV4-3
J: TRBJ1-2
CDR3: CASSQVIGVGYGYTF
DNA: TGCGCCAGCAGCCAAGTGATTGGCGTTGGCTATGGCTACACCTTC

size: NA
D: NA
V: TRBV14
J: TRBJ2-1
CDR3: CASSHLRAGRGYNEQFF
DNA: TGTGCCAGCAGCCACTTACGTGCAGGGAGGGGGTACAATGAGCAGTTCTTC

size: NA
D: NA
V: TRBV4-3
J: TRBJ2-2
CDR3: CASSQVGGRDTGELFF
DNA: TGCGCCAGCAGCCAAGTTGGGGGTCGGGACACCGGGGAGCTGTTTTTT

size: NA
D: TRBD1
V: TRBV11-2
J: TRBJ2-5
CDR3: CASSSRQGVLETQYF
DNA: TGTGCCAGCAGCTCGCGACAGGGGGTGTTGGAGACCCAGTACTTC

size: NA
D: NA
V: TRBV6-5
J: TRBJ2-1
CDR3: CASSYSVTERYNEQFF
DNA: TGTGCCAGCAGTTACTCCGTGACAGAGAGATACAATGAGCAGTTCTTC

size: NA
D: NA
V: TRBV6-5
J: TRBJ1-1
CDR3: CASRSDGMNTEAFF
DNA: TGTGCCAGCAGGTCCGACGGGATGAACACTGAAGCTTTCTTT

size: few
D: NA
V: TRBV30
J: TRBJ1-5
CDR3: CAWSLGGGQPQHF
DNA: TGTGCCTGGAGTTTGGGGGGTGGCCAGCCCCAGCATTTT

size: NA
D: TRBD2
V: TRBV15
J: TRBJ2-3
CDR3: CATSRDKRAGGPSDTQYF
DNA: TGTGCCACCAGCAGAGATAAGCGAGCGGGGGGGCCATCAGATACGCAGTATTTT

size: NA
D: NA
V: TRBV2
J: TRBJ2-7
CDR3: CASSSAVPISYEQYF
DNA: TGTGCCAGCAGCTCAGCGGTCCCCATCTCCTACGAGCAGTACTTC

size: few
D: TRBD1
V: TRBV29-1
J: TRBJ1-4
CDR3: CSAKPGQGNEKLFF
DNA: TGCAGCGCTAAGCCGGGACAGGGGAATGAAAAACTGTTTTTT

size: NA
D: NA
V: TRBV2
J: TRBJ2-7
CDR3: CASSELYEQYF
DNA: TGTGCCAGCAGTGAATTATACGAGCAGTACTTC